These 4 T cell receptor beta chains were all obtained from the same sample, sequenced in a study of identical twins. TCRdb processed the 5' RACE reads anew with MiXCR; each CDR3 protein has one entry. The sample lists roughly 490,000 distinct CDR3 sequences; roughly an eighth were seen once. This sample also appeared in a second study, on yellow fever vaccine responses in identical twins.

Sample: CD4+ T cells sorted from blood. All receptors derive from a woman aged 18-30 years in good health.

This sequence joins TRBV11-2 and TRBJ2-2, with 9 bases matching TRBD1. Per the germline V gene, CDR1 is SGHAT and CDR2 is FQNNGV. This CDR3 is 15 amino acids long. After removal of 2 bases from V and 9 bases from J, the junction contained 7 bases not matched to a gene. The CDR3 sequence is CASSLPGTGSRELFF. DNA for the CDR3: TGTGCCAGCAGCTTACCCGGGACAGGGAGTAGGGAGCTGTTTTTT.

The chain links TRBV20-1 to TRBJ2-6, with 8 bases matching TRBD2. Germline V gene lookup returns CDR1 DFQATT and CDR2 SNEGSKA (reference sequence). This CDR3 has 14 residues. Trimming removed 1 base from V and 9 bases from J; junction bases left unmatched: 5. CDR3 in amino acids: CSARGAGGVNVLTF. DNA for the CDR3: TGCAGTGCTAGAGGGGCGGGGGGCGTCAACGTCCTGACTTTC.

This chain connects TRBV4-3 to TRBJ2-7; 7 nucleotides align to TRBD2. From germline, CDR1 is LGHNA and CDR2 YSLEER. This CDR3 has 15 amino acids. With 1 base clipped from V and 2 bases from J, the junction kept 5 bases outside the gene matches. The CDR3 region has the DNA TGCGCCAGCAGCCAAGTTCTGGGGACTACCTACGAGCAGTACTTC. Protein product: CASSQVLGTTYEQYF.

This clonotype was recorded a few times. The chain couples TRBV5-1 to TRBJ2-7; a possible D gene is TRBD1 (6 bases). The CDR3 is 16 amino acids. Germline loops: CDR1 SGHRS, CDR2 YFSETQ. Trimming left V 4 bases short and J 0 bases short, with 17 bases between. The CDR3 bases are TGCGCCAGCAGCCTCCTACAGGGCATGGGCTCCTACGAGCAGTACTTC. This codes for CASSLLQGMGSYEQYF.